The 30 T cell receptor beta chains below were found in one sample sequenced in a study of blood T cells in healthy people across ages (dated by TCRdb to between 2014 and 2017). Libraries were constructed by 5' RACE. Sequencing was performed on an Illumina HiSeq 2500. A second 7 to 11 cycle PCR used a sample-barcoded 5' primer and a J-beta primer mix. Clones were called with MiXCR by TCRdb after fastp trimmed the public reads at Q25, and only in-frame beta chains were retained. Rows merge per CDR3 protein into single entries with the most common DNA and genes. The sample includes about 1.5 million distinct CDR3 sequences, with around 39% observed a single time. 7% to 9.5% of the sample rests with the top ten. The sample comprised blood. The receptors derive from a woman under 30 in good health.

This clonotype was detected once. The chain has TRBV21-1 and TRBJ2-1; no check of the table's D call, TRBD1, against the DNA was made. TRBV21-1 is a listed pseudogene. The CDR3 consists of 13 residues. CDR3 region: CASARATYNEQFF. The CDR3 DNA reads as TGTGCCAGCGCCAGGGCAACCTACAATGAGCAGTTCTTC.

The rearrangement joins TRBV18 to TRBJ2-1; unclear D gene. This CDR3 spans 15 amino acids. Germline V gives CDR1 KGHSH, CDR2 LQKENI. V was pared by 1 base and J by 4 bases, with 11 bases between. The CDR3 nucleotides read TGTGCCAGCTCACCACAAGGGTTTGGGTACAATGAGCAGTTCTTC. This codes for CASSPQGFGYNEQFF.

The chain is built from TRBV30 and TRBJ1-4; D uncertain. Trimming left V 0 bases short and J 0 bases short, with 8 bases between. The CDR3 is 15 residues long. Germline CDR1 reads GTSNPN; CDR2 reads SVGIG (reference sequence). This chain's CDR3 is CAWSVGQSTNEKLFF. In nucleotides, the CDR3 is TGTGCCTGGAGTGTAGGGCAGTCAACTAATGAAAAACTGTTTTTT.

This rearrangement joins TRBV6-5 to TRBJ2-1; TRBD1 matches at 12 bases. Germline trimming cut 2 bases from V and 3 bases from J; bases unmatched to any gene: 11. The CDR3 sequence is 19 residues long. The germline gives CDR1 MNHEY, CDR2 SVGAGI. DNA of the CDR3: TGTGCCAGCAGTTACAACTCGCCCGGGACAGGGGGCTTCTACAATGAGCAGTTCTTC. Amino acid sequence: CASSYNSPGTGGFYNEQFF.

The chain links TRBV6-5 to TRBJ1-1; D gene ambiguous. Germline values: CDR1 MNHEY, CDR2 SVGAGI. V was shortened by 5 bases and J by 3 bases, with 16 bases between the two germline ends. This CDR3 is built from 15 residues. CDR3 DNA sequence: TGTGCCAGCAGTACAACGAGAGACTCTTACACTGAAGCTTTCTTT. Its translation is CASSTTRDSYTEAFF.

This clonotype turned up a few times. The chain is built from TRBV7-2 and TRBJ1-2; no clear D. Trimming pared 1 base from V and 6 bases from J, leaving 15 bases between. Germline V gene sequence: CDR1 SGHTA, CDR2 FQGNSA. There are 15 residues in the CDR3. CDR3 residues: CASSLDPGHWDGYTF. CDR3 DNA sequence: TGTGCCAGCAGCTTAGACCCGGGCCACTGGGATGGCTACACCTTC. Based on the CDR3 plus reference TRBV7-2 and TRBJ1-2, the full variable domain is GAGVSQSPSNKVTEKGKDVELRCDPISGHTALYWYRQSLGQGLEFLIYFQGNSAPDKSGLPSDRFSAERTGGSVSTLTIQRTQQEDSAVYLCASSLDPGHWDGYTFGSGTRLTVV.

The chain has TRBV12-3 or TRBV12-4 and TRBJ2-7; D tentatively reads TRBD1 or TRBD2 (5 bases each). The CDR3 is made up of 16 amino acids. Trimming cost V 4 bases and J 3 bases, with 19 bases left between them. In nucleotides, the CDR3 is TGTGCCAGCAGTTCTGGGGGTCTTCCAAGCCTCTACGAGCAGTACTTC. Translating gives CASSSGGLPSLYEQYF.

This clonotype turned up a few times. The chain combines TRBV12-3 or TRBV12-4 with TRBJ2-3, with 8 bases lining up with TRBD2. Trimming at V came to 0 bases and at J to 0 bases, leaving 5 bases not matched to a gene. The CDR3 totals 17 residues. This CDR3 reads CASSLAPAGVSTDTQYF. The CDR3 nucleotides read TGTGCCAGCAGTTTAGCGCCAGCGGGGGTGAGCACAGATACGCAGTATTTT.

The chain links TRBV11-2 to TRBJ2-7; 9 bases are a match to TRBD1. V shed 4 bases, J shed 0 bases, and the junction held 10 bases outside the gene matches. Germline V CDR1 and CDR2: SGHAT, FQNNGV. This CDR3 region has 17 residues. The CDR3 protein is CASSSTPRTGASYEQYF. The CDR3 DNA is TGTGCCAGCAGCTCCACCCCTCGGACAGGGGCCTCCTACGAGCAGTACTTC.

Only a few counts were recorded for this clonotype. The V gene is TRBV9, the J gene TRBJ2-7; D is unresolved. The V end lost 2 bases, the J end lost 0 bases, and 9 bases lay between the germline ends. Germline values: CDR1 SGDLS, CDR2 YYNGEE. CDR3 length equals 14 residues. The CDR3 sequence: CASSVKGFSYEQYF. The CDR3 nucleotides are TGTGCCAGCAGCGTGAAGGGATTCTCCTACGAGCAGTACTTC.

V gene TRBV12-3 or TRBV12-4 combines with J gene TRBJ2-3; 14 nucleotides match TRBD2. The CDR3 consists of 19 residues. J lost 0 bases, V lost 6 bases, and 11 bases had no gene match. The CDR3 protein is CASSKAGTSGGTSTDTQYF. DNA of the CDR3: TGTGCCAGCAGCAAAGCCGGGACTAGCGGGGGTACTAGCACAGATACGCAGTATTTT.

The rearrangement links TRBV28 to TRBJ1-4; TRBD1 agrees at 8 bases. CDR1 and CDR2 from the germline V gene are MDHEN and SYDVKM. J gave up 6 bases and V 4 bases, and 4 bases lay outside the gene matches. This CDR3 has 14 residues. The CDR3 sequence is CASSSGQAHEKLFF. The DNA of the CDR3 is TGTGCCAGCAGTTCGGGACAGGCCCATGAAAAACTGTTTTTT.

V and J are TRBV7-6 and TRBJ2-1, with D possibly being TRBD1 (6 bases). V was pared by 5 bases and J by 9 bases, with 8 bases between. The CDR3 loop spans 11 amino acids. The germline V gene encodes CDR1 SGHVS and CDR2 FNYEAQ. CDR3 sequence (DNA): TGTGCCAGCAGCGACAGGACTGAGCAGTTCTTC. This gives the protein CASSDRTEQFF.

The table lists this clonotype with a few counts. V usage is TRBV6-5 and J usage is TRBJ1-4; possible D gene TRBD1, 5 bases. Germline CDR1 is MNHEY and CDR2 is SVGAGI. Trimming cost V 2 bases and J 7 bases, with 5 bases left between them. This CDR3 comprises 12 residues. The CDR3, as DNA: TGTGCCAGCAGTTACGGGGGTGAAAAACTGTTTTTT. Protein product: CASSYGGEKLFF.

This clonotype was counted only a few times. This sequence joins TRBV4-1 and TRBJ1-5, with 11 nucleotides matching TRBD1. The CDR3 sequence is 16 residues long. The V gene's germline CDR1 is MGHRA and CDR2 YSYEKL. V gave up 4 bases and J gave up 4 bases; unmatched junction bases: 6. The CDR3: CASSPEGQGENQPQHF. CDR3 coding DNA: TGCGCCAGCAGCCCGGAGGGACAGGGGGAAAATCAGCCCCAGCATTTT.

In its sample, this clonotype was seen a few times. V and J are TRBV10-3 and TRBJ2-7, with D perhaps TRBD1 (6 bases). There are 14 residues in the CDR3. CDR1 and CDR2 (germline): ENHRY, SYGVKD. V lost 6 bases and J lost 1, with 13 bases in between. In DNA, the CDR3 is TGTGCCATCAGACCGACACAGGGTTCCTACGAGCAGTACTTC. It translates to CAIRPTQGSYEQYF.

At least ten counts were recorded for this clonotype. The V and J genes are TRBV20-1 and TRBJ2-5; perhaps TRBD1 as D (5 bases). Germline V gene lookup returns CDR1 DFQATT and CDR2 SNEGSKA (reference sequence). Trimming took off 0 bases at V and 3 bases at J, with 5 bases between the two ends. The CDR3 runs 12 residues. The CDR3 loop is CSARDREETQYF. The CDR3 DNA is TGCAGTGCTAGAGACAGGGAAGAGACCCAGTACTTC.

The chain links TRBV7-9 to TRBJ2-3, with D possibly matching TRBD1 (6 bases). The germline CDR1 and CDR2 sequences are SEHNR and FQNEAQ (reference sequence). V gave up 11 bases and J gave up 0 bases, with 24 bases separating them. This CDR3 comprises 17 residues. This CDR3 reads CAGATDSLLSSTDTQYF. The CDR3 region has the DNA TGTGCCGGCGCGACGGACAGCTTACTTTCTAGCACAGATACGCAGTATTTT. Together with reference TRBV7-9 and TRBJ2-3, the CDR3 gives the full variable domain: DTGVSQNPRHKITKRGQNVTFRCDPISEHNRLYWYRQTLGQGPEFLTYFQNEAQLEKSRLLSDRFSAERPKGSFSTLEIQRTEQGDSAMYLCAGATDSLLSSTDTQYFGPGTRLTVL.

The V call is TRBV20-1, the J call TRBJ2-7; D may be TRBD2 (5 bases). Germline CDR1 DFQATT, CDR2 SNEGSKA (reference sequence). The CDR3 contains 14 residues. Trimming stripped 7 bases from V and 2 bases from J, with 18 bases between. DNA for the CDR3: TGCAGTGGTACTAGAGAGGGCGGGCCCTACGAGCAGTACTTC. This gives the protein CSGTREGGPYEQYF.

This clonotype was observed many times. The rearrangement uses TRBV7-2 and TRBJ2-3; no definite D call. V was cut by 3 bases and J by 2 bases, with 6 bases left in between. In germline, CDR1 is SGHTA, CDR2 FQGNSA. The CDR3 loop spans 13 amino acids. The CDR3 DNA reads TGTGCCAGCAGCTTTAGTGCCACAGATACGCAGTATTTT. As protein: CASSFSATDTQYF.

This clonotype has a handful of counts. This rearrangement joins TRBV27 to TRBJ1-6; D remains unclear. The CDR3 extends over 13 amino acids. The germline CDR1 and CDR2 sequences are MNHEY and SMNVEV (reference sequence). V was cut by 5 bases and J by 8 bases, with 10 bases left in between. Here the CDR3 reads CASSEGFDSPLHF. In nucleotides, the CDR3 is TGTGCCAGCAGTGAGGGCTTTGATTCACCCCTCCACTTT.

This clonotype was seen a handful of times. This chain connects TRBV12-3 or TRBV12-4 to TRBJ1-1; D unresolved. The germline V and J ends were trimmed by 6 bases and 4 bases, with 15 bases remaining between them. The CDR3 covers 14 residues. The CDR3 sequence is CASSSTHQGTEAFF. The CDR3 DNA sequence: TGTGCCAGCAGCTCGACTCACCAAGGCACTGAAGCTTTCTTT.

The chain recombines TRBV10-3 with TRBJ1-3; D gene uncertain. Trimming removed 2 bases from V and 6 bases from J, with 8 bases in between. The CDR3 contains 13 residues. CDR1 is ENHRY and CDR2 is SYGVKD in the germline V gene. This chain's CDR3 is CAISEGQPNTIYF. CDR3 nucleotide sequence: TGTGCCATCAGTGAGGGGCAGCCAAACACCATATATTTT.

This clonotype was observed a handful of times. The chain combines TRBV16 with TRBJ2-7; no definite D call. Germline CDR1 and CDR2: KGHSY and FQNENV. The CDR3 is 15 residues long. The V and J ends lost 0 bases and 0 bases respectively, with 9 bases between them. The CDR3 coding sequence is TGTGCCAGCAGCCAATCCACTGCCCTCTCCTACGAGCAGTACTTC. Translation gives CASSQSTALSYEQYF.

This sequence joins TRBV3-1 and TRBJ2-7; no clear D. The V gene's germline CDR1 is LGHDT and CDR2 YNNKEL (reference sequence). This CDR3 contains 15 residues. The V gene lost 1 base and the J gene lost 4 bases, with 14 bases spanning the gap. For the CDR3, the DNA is TGTGCCAGCAGCCAAGGTACTCCCGGAGTTTACGAGCAGTACTTC. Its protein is CASSQGTPGVYEQYF.

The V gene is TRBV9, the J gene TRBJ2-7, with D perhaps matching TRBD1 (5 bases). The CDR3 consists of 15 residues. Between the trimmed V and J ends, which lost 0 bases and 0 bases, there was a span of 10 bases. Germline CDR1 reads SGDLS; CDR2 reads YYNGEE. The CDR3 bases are TGTGCCAGCAGCGTAGGGGTAGGGGCCTCCTACGAGCAGTACTTC. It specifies CASSVGVGASYEQYF.

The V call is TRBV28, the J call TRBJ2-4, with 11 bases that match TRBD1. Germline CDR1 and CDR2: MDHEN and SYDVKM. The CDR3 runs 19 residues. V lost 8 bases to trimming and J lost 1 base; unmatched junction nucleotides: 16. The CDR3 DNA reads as TGTGCCAGCCGGATAAGGACAGGGGGCAATGTGAAGGCCAAAAACATTCAGTACTTC. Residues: CASRIRTGGNVKAKNIQYF.

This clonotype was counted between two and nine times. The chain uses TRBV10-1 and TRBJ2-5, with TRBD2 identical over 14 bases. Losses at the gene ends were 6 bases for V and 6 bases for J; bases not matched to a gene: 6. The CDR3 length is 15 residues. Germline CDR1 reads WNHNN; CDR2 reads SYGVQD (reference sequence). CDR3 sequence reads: CASSAGTSGRKTQYF. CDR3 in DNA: TGCGCCAGCAGCGCCGGGACTAGCGGGAGAAAGACCCAGTACTTC.

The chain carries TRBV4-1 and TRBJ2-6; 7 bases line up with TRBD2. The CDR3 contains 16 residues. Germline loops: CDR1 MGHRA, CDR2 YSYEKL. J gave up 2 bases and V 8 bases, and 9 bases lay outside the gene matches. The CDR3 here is CASLKVGGTGANVLTF. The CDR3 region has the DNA TGCGCCAGCCTTAAAGTGGGAGGGACTGGGGCCAACGTCCTGACTTTC.

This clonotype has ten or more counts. Here the CDR3 reads CSVSLSGSSYEQYF. CDR3 sequence (DNA): TGCAGCGTTTCGTTAAGCGGGAGCTCCTACGAGCAGTACTTC. The gene calls are TRBV29-1 and TRBJ2-7; 8 nucleotides align to TRBD2. The CDR3 consists of 14 residues. The germline V gene encodes CDR1 SQVTM and CDR2 ANQGSEA. V dropped 5 bases and J dropped 0; count of bases not matched to a gene: 6.